A single sample gave rise to the 6 T cell receptor beta chains below, sequenced in a study of human T cells and chemical hapten exposure. Time point given: patch test 2, 6 weeks after DPC sensitization. Treatment defined: therapeutic diphenylcyclopropenone sensitization with weekly scalp DPC. TCRdb independently ran MiXCR on the RACE reads; one entry per CDR3 protein. The table has about 89,000 distinct CDR3 sequences, 11% seen once; the top ten hold under 2.5%. Sequencing used whole blood, obtained in connection with sensitization to the hapten diphenylcyclopropenone (DPC). These receptors were taken from a man aged 40-49 years with alopecia areata. Some clones in this sample may be carry-over from other donors' samples.

This clonotype was observed a handful of times. The chain has TRBV20-1 and TRBJ2-1; D is possibly TRBD1 or TRBD2 (5 bases each). The V end lost 5 bases, the J end lost 6 bases, and 17 bases lay between the germline ends. The germline CDR1 and CDR2 sequences are DFQATT and SNEGSKA (reference sequence). The CDR3 spans 14 residues. In nucleotides, the CDR3 is TGCAGTGCTTGGGTTGTTGGGGGTGGCAATGAGCAGTTCTTC. It translates to CSAWVVGGGNEQFF.

The chain links TRBV20-1 to TRBJ1-2, with TRBD1 matching 7 bases. V shed 5 bases and J 2 bases; nucleotides not matched to a gene: 8. The CDR3 totals 14 residues. Germline V gene sequence: CDR1 DFQATT, CDR2 SNEGSKA (reference sequence). CDR3 protein: CSALAGQTNYGYTF. The CDR3 coding sequence is TGCAGTGCTCTTGCGGGACAGACGAACTATGGCTACACCTTC.

This clonotype showed up just a few times. The chain links TRBV6-1 to TRBJ2-7; 11 bases map to TRBD2. The ends lost 9 bases at V and 1 base at J; junction bases unmatched: 8. The germline CDR1 and CDR2 sequences are MNHNS and SASEGT. This CDR3 spans 15 amino acids. CDR3 sequence (DNA): TGTGCCAGTGGACTAGCGGGCGATGGGTCCTACGAGCAGTACTTC. It specifies CASGLAGDGSYEQYF.

This clonotype has at least ten counts. This chain links TRBV6-5 with TRBJ1-1; TRBD1 agrees at 7 bases. Unmatched junction bases numbered 7, after V lost 6 bases and J lost 6 bases. Germline CDR1 is MNHEY and CDR2 is SVGAGI. The CDR3 has 13 amino acids. CDR3 bases: TGTGCCAGCAGCAAAGACAGGGCTGCTGAAGCTTTCTTT. It encodes CASSKDRAAEAFF.

The chain carries TRBV5-5 and TRBJ1-2; D might be TRBD1 (6 bases). The CDR3 runs 13 residues. V was pared by 5 bases and J by 3 bases, with 11 bases between. Germline V gene data show CDR1 as SGHKS and CDR2 as YYEKEE (reference sequence). The CDR3 DNA reads as TGTGCCAGCAGTGTACAGGGTGACTATGGCTACACCTTC. This sequence encodes CASSVQGDYGYTF.

In this sample, this clonotype turned up a few times. The rearrangement uses TRBV27 and TRBJ2-7; D ambiguous. This CDR3 has 10 residues. Trimming cost V 8 bases and J 4 bases, with 6 bases left between them. CDR1 and CDR2 from the germline V gene are MNHEY and SMNVEV (reference sequence). CDR3 amino acids: CASGVYEQYF. CDR3 coding DNA: TGTGCCAGCGGGGTTTACGAGCAGTACTTC.